This T cell receptor (beta chain) is drawn from a study of blood T cells in healthy people across ages. A sample-barcoded 5' primer and a J-beta primer mix were used in a second PCR of roughly 7 to 11 cycles. Paired-end reads containing CDR3 totaled no fewer than 2.5 million for each sample. MiXCR, applied by TCRdb to the 5' RACE reads, yields one record per CDR3 protein. The profile shows over 950,000 distinct CDR3 sequences, 51% of them singletons. Donors were systemically healthy Caucasian individuals from Russia aged roughly 6 to 100 years. This CDR3 is built from 17 residues. The J segment lost 2 bases and the V segment lost 4 bases, leaving 12 bases of the junction unmatched. CDR1 is SGDLS and CDR2 is YYNGEE in the germline V gene.

This clonotype was sampled from a woman in her sixties in good health. Sequencing used blood. This rearrangement joins TRBV9 to TRBJ2-1, with TRBD2 identical over 7 bases. The CDR3 loop reads CASSPEYGRLAYNEQFF. For the CDR3, the DNA is TGTGCCAGCAGCCCAGAATACGGGAGGTTAGCCTACAATGAGCAGTTCTTC.